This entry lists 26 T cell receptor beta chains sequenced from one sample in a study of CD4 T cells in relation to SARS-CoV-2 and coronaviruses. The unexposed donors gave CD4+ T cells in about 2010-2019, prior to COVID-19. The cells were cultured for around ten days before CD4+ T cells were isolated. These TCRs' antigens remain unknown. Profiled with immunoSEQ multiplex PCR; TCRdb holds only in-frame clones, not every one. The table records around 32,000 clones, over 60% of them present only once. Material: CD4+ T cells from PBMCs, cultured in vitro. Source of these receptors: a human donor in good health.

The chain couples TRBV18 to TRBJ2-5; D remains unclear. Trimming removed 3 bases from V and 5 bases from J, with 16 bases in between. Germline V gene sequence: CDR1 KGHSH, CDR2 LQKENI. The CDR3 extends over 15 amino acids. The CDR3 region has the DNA TGTGCCAGCTCACCGACGGGTGTTCCCGTCGAGACCCAGTACTTC. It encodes CASSPTGVPVETQYF.

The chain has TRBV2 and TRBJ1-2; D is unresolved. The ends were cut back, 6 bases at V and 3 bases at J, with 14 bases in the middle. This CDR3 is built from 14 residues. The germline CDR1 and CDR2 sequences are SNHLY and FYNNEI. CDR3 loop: CASSKGTEYYGYTF. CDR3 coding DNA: TGTGCCAGCAGCAAGGGCACGGAATACTATGGCTACACCTTC. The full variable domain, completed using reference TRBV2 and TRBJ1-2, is EPEVTQTPSHQVTQMGQEVILRCVPISNHLYFYWYRQILGQKVEFLVSFYNNEISEKSEIFDDQFSVERPDGSNFTLKIRSTKLEDSAMYFCASSKGTEYYGYTFGSGTRLTVV.

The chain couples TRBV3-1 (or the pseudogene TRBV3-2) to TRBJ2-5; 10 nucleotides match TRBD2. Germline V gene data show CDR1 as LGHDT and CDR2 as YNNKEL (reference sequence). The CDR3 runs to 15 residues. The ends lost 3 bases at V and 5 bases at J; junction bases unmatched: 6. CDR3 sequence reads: CASSHQRGGMETQYF. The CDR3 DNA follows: TGTGCCAGCAGCCACCAGCGGGGGGGCATGGAGACCCAGTACTTC.

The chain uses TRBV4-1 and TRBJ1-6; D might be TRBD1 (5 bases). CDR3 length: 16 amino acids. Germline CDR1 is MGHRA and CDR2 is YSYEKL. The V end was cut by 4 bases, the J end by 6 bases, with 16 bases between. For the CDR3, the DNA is TGCGCCAGCAGCCCCATAGGCAGGGCAACTAATTCACCCCTCCACTTT. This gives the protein CASSPIGRATNSPLHF.

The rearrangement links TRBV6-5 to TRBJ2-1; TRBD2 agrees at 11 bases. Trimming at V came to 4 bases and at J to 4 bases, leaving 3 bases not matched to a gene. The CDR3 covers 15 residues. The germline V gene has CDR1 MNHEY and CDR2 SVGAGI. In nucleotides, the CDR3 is TGTGCCAGCAGTTCCGGGACTAGCGGTTACAATGAGCAGTTCTTC. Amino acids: CASSSGTSGYNEQFF.

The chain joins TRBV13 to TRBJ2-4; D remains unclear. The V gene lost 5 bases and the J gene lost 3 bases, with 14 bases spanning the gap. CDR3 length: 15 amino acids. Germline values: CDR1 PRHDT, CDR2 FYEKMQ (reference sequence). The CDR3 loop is CASSPPRTLKNIQYF. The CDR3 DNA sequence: TGTGCCAGCAGCCCACCCCGGACGCTCAAAAACATTCAGTACTTC.

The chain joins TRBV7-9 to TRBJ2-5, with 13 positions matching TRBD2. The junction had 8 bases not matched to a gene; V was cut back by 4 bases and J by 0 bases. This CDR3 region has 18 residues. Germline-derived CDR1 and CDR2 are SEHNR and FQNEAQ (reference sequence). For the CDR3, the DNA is TGTGCCAGCAGCTCTAGACTAGCGGGGGGCCTGTACCAAGAGACCCAGTACTTC. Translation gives CASSSRLAGGLYQETQYF.

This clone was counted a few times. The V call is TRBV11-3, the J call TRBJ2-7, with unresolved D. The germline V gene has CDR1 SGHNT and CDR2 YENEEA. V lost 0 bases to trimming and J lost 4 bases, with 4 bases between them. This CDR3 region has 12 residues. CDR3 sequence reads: CASSLEQYEQYF. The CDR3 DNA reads TGTGCCAGCAGCTTAGAGCAATACGAGCAGTACTTC.

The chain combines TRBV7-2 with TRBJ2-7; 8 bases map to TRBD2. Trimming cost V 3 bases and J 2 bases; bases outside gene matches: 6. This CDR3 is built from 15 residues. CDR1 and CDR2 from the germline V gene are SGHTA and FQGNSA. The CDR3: CASSLQGTRTYEQYF. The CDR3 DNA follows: TGTGCCAGCAGCTTGCAAGGGACTAGGACCTACGAGCAGTACTTC.

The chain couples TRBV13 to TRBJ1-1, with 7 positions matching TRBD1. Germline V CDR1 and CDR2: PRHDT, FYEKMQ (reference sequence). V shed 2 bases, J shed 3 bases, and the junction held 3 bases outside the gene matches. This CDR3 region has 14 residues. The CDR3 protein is CASSLRGLYTEAFF. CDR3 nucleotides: TGTGCCAGCAGCTTAAGGGGGCTTTACACTGAAGCTTTCTTT.

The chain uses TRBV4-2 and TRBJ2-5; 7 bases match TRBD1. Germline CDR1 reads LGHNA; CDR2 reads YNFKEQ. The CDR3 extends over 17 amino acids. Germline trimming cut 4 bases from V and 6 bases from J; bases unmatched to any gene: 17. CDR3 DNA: TGTGCCAGCAGCCTAAAGTCCAACGCAGGGGGAGTGAAGACCCAGTACTTC. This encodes CASSLKSNAGGVKTQYF.

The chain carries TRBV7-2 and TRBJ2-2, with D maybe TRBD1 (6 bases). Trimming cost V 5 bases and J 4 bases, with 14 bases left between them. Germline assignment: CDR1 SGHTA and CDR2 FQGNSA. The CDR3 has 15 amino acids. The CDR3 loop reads CASSGWGQGTGELFF. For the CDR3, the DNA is TGTGCCAGCAGCGGGTGGGGGCAGGGCACCGGGGAGCTGTTTTTT.

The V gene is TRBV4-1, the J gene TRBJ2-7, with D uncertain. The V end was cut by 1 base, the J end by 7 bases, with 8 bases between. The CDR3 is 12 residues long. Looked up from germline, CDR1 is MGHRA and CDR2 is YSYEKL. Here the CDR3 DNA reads TGCGCCAGCAGCCAAGGATGGCAAGAGCAGTACTTC. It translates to CASSQGWQEQYF.

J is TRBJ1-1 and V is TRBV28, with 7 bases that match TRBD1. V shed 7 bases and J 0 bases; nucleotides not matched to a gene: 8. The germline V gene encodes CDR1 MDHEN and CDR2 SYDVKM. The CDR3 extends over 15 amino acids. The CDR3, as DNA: TGTGCCAGCACCAGGCCAGGGGGAGTGAACACTGAAGCTTTCTTT. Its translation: CASTRPGGVNTEAFF.

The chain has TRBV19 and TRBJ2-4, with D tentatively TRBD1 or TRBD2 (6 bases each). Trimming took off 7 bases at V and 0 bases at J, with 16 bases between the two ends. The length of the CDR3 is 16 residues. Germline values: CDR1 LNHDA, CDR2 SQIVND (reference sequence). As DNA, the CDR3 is TGTGCCAGTAACCCTCCCGGGGGCAGAGCCAAAAACATTCAGTACTTC. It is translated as CASNPPGGRAKNIQYF. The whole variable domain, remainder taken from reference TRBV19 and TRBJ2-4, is DGGITQSPKYLFRKEGQNVTLSCEQNLNHDAMYWYRQDPGQGLRLIYYSQIVNDFQKGDIAEGYSVSREKKESFPLTVTSAQKNPTAFYLCASNPPGGRAKNIQYFGAGTRLSVL.

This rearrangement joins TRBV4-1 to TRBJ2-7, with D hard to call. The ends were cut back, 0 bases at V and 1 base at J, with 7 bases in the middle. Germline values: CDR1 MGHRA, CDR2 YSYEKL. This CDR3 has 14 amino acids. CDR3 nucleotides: TGCGCCAGCAGCCAAGATCCGGCGTCCTACGAGCAGTACTTC. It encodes CASSQDPASYEQYF.

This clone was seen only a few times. The CDR3 reads CASSRQGSTEAFF. The CDR3 region has the DNA TGTGCCAGTAGCCGACAGGGGTCGACTGAAGCTTTCTTT. V is TRBV19 and J is TRBJ1-1; 8 bases are a match to TRBD1. The CDR3 totals 13 residues. The junction had 5 bases not matched to a gene; V was cut back by 6 bases and J by 5 bases. Germline CDR1 is LNHDA and CDR2 is SQIVND (reference sequence).

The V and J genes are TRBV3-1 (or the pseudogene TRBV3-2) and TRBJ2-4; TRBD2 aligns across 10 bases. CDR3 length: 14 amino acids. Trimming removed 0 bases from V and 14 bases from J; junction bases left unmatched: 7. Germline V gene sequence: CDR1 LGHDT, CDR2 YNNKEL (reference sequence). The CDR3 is CASSQDQAGGPEYF. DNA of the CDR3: TGTGCCAGCAGCCAAGATCAAGCGGGAGGGCCTGAGTACTTC.

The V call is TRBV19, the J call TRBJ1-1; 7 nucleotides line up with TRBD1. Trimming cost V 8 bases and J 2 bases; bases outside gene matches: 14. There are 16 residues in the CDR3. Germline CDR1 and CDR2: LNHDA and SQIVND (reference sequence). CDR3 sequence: CASLPRARQGNTEAFF. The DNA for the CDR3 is TGTGCCAGTTTACCCCGAGCTAGACAGGGAAACACTGAAGCTTTCTTT.

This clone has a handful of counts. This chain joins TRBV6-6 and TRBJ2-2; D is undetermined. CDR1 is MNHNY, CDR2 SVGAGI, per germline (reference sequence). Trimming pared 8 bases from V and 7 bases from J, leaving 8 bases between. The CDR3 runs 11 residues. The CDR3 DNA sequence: TGTGCCAGCGGGGTTGTCGGGGAGCTGTTTTTT. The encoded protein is CASGVVGELFF.

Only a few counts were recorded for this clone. The CDR3 DNA is TGTGCCAGTACCAAGGGGCAGGCCAATCAGCCCCAGCATTTT. It codes for CASTKGQANQPQHF. V is TRBV19 and J is TRBJ1-5; TRBD1 might be the D (5 bases). CDR1 and CDR2 from the germline V gene are LNHDA and SQIVND (reference sequence). The V end was cut by 7 bases, the J end by 3 bases, with 13 bases between. The CDR3 covers 14 residues.

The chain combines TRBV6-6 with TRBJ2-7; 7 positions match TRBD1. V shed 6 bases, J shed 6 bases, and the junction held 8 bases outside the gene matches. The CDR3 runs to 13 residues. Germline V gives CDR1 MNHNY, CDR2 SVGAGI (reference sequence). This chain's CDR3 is CASSLQGNLEQYF. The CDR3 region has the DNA TGTGCCAGCAGCCTACAGGGGAACCTCGAGCAGTACTTC.

CDR3 in DNA: TGCGCCAGCAGCTTGGGGCCGGGGACGGGCACCGGGGAGCTGTTTTTT. Translation: CASSLGPGTGTGELFF. The chain links TRBV5-1 to TRBJ2-2, with D possibly being TRBD1 or TRBD2 (5 bases each). Trimming left V 0 bases short and J 4 bases short, with 13 bases between. Germline assignment: CDR1 SGHRS and CDR2 YFSETQ. This CDR3 region has 16 residues.

CDR3 nucleotide sequence: TGTGCCAGTAGGTCATCGGGGGGTTCTCATACGCAGTATTTT. Translating it yields CASRSSGGSHTQYF. The chain couples TRBV19 to TRBJ2-3; 7 bases line up with TRBD2. Germline V lookup: CDR1 LNHDA, CDR2 SQIVND (reference sequence). Trimming took 6 bases from V and 7 from J; bases not matched to a gene: 10. This CDR3 contains 14 residues.

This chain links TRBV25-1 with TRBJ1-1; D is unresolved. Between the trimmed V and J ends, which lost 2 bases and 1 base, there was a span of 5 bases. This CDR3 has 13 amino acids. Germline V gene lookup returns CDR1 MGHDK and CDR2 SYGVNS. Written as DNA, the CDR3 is TGTGCCAGCAGTGAAAACAGGAACACTGAAGCTTTCTTT. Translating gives CASSENRNTEAFF.

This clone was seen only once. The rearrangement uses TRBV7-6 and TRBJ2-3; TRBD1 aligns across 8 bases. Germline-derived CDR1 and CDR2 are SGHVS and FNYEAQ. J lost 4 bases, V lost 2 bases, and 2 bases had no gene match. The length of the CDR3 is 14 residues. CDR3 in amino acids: CASSLPGGPDTQYF. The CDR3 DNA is TGTGCCAGCAGCTTACCAGGGGGCCCAGATACGCAGTATTTT.